The 15 T cell receptor beta chains below were found in one sample sequenced in a study of sequential checkpoint blockade in melanoma. Measured with immunoSEQ multiplex PCR; TCRdb has only the in-frame clones, and not every one. The data hold about 3,500 clones, with 15% to 20% observed a single time. Specified treatment: randomized to nivolumab then ipilimumab (arm A) or the reverse (arm B). This specimen was tumor tissue (inferred from file names), taken from a patient given nivolumab and ipilimumab in sequence. Receptors originate from a human donor with melanoma.

The CDR3 coding sequence is TGCGCCAGCAGCCACCACCGCCACCGCGGCCAAAGCACAGATACGCAGTATTTT. This codes for CASSHHRHRGQSTDTQYF. The V gene is TRBV4-1, the J gene TRBJ2-3; no definite D call. The CDR3 length is 18 residues. CDR1 is MGHRA, CDR2 YSYEKL, per germline. The V end was cut by 3 bases, the J end by 0 bases, with 19 bases between.

The chain is built from TRBV19 and TRBJ1-3, with a weak D call TRBD1 (5 bases). The V end lost 5 bases, the J end lost 0 bases, and 11 bases lay between the germline ends. This CDR3 has 15 residues. Per the germline V gene, CDR1 is LNHDA and CDR2 is SQIVND (reference sequence). The chain's CDR3 is CASSADTNSGNTIYF. CDR3 coding DNA: TGTGCCAGTAGTGCGGACACGAACTCTGGAAACACCATATATTTT.

The chain uses TRBV11-3 and TRBJ2-7, with a possible D match to TRBD2 (5 bases). With 3 bases removed from V and 5 bases from J, the gap between germline ends came to 17 bases. Germline V gene data show CDR1 as SGHNT and CDR2 as YENEEA. This CDR3 comprises 15 residues. CDR3 nucleotide sequence: TGTGCCAGCAGCTTGTTCTTGGCTAGCTACCACGAGCAGTACTTC. Translation: CASSLFLASYHEQYF.

This clone has at least ten counts. The rearrangement joins TRBV23-1 to TRBJ2-7; D may be TRBD1 or TRBD2 (5 bases each). TRBV23-1 is labeled an ORF, and its function is uncertain. The V gene lost 6 bases and the J gene lost 1 base, with 19 bases spanning the gap. The CDR3 runs to 16 residues. CDR3 bases: TGCGCCAGCAGCTTGGAGGCCGGGACGGGTTCCTACGAGCAGTACTTC. Residues: CASSLEAGTGSYEQYF.

This clone was counted many times. V gene TRBV11-3 combines with J gene TRBJ2-3, with 11 positions matching TRBD1. The V gene's germline CDR1 is SGHNT and CDR2 YENEEA. Unmatched junction bases numbered 6, after V lost 5 bases and J lost 8 bases. The length of the CDR3 is 14 residues. CDR3 sequence reads: CASSLRDRGSTQYF. In nucleotides, the CDR3 is TGTGCCAGCAGCCTCCGGGACAGGGGGAGTACGCAGTATTTT.

By frequency in the sample, this clone is large. The chain joins TRBV9 to TRBJ1-3; the D gene is possibly TRBD1 (5 bases). The CDR3 consists of 15 residues. Germline lookup yields CDR1 SGDLS and CDR2 YYNGEE. The V and J ends lost 5 bases and 3 bases respectively, with 15 bases between them. The CDR3 region has the DNA TGTGCCAGCAGTTCCGGCGGGGGGATTGGAAACACCATATATTTT. Amino acids: CASSSGGGIGNTIYF.

This chain uses TRBV19 with TRBJ1-1, with 10 bases matching TRBD1. V was clipped by 6 bases and J by 2 bases; unmatched bases: 6. The V gene's germline CDR1 is LNHDA and CDR2 SQIVND (reference sequence). The CDR3 runs 15 residues. CDR3 sequence reads: CASRDRGGLNTEAFF. In nucleotides, the CDR3 is TGTGCCAGTAGGGACAGGGGGGGACTTAACACTGAAGCTTTCTTT. Full variable domain (remainder filled in from reference TRBV19 and TRBJ1-1): DGGITQSPKYLFRKEGQNVTLSCEQNLNHDAMYWYRQDPGQGLRLIYYSQIVNDFQKGDIAEGYSVSREKKESFPLTVTSAQKNPTAFYLCASRDRGGLNTEAFFGQGTRLTVV.

The V gene is TRBV6-8, the J gene TRBJ1-1, with D perhaps matching TRBD1 (5 bases). CDR1 is MNHGY, CDR2 SAAAGT, per germline. The CDR3 is made up of 15 amino acids. The ends were cut back, 5 bases at V and 1 base at J, with 14 bases in the middle. CDR3 nucleotide sequence: TGTGCCAGCAGTACAATTTGGGACCAGAACACTGAAGCTTTCTTT. Its protein is CASSTIWDQNTEAFF.

This clone was detected only a few times. The genes are TRBV30 and TRBJ2-7, with D uncertain. This CDR3 is 11 amino acids long. Trimming took 5 bases from V and 1 from J, leaving 6 bases between them. CDR1 and CDR2 from the germline V gene are GTSNPN and SVGIG (reference sequence). The CDR3 region is CAWGKSYEQYF. The CDR3 nucleotides are TGTGCCTGGGGTAAGTCCTACGAGCAGTACTTC.

By sample share, this clone is medium-sized. The rearrangement joins TRBV11-3 to TRBJ2-2, with 11 bases identical to TRBD1. Germline-derived CDR1 and CDR2 are SGHNT and YENEEA. Trimming took 4 bases from V and 6 from J; bases not matched to a gene: 13. The CDR3 length is 18 residues. The CDR3 DNA follows: TGTGCCAGCAGCTCCCACGTAGCGGGACAGGGGGTTGCCGGGGAGCTGTTTTTT. Encoded protein: CASSSHVAGQGVAGELFF.

This clone was seen more than once but under ten times. J is TRBJ1-1 and V is TRBV29-1; TRBD1 is a possible D gene (6 bases). The ends were cut back, 6 bases at V and 4 bases at J, with 15 bases in the middle. The CDR3 runs 13 residues. Germline CDR1 and CDR2: SQVTM and ANQGSEA. CDR3 sequence (DNA): TGCAGCGTGGGGGCCCAGCAGGGCACTGAAGCTTTCTTT. Translation: CSVGAQQGTEAFF. Full variable domain (missing parts from reference TRBV29-1 and TRBJ1-1): SAVISQKPSRDICQRGTSLTIQCQVDSQVTMMFWYRQQPGQSLTLIATANQGSEATYESGFVIDKFPISRPNLTFSTLTVSNMSPEDSSIYLCSVGAQQGTEAFFGQGTRLTVV.

The J gene is TRBJ2-5, the V gene TRBV19; perhaps TRBD1 as D (6 bases). The CDR3 is 12 residues long. Trimming cost V 6 bases and J 2 bases, with 7 bases left between them. The germline V gene has CDR1 LNHDA and CDR2 SQIVND (reference sequence). The CDR3 region is CASRQGQETQYF. In DNA, the CDR3 is TGTGCCAGTAGACAGGGTCAAGAGACCCAGTACTTC.

The DNA for the CDR3 is TGTGCCAGCTCACGACTACAGGTCTTCGATCAGCCCCAGCATTTT. Protein product: CASSRLQVFDQPQHF. The rearrangement joins TRBV18 to TRBJ1-5; D perhaps matches TRBD1 (5 bases). The length of the CDR3 is 15 residues. The germline V and J ends were trimmed by 4 bases and 5 bases, with 15 bases remaining between them. The germline gives CDR1 KGHSH, CDR2 LQKENI.

The chain links TRBV4-1 to TRBJ2-7; either TRBD1 or TRBD2 may fit D (5 bases each). The CDR3 is 15 amino acids. The germline CDR1 and CDR2 sequences are MGHRA and YSYEKL. Trimming pared 0 bases from V and 1 base from J, leaving 10 bases between. CDR3 amino acids: CASSQEEGFSYEQYF. The CDR3 coding sequence is TGCGCCAGCAGCCAAGAAGAGGGGTTTTCCTACGAGCAGTACTTC.

This clone is labeled as medium-sized. The chain has TRBV19 and TRBJ2-7; 9 bases map to TRBD1. The germline V gene has CDR1 LNHDA and CDR2 SQIVND (reference sequence). The CDR3 has 13 residues. Trimming took 7 bases from V and 3 from J; bases not matched to a gene: 4. The chain's CDR3 is CASNPGQGYEQYF. The CDR3 DNA reads TGTGCCAGTAATCCGGGACAGGGCTACGAGCAGTACTTC.